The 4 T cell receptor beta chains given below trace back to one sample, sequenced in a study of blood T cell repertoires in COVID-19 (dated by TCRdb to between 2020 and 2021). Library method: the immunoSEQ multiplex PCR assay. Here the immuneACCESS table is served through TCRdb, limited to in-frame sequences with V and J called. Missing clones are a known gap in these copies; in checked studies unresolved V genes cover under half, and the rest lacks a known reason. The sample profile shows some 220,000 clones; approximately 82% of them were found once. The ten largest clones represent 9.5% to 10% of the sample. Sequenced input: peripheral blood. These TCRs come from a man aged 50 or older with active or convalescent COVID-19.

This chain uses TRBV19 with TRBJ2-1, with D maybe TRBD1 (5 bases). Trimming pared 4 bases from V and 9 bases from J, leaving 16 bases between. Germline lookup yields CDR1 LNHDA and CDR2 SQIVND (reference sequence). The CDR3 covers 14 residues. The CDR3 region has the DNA TGTGCCAGTAGTACACAGGAGTTACAGACTGAGCAGTTCTTC. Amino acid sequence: CASSTQELQTEQFF.

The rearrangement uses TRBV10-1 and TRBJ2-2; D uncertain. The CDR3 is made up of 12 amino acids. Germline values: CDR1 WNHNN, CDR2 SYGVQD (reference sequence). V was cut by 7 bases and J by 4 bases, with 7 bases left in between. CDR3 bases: TGCGCCAGCACTAACGGCACCGGGGAGCTGTTTTTT. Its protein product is CASTNGTGELFF.

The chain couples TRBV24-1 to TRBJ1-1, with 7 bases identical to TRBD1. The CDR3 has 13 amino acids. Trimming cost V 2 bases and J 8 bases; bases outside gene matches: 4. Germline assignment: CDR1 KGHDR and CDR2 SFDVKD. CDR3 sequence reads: CATSDSTGFEAFF. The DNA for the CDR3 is TGTGCCACCAGTGATTCGACAGGGTTCGAAGCTTTCTTT.

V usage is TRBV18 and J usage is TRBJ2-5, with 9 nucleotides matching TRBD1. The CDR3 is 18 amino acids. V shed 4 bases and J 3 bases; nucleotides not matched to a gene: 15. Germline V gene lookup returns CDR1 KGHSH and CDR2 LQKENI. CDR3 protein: CASSQRPRDRVGEETQYF. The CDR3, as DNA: TGTGCCAGCTCACAACGACCGCGGGACAGGGTTGGTGAAGAGACCCAGTACTTC.